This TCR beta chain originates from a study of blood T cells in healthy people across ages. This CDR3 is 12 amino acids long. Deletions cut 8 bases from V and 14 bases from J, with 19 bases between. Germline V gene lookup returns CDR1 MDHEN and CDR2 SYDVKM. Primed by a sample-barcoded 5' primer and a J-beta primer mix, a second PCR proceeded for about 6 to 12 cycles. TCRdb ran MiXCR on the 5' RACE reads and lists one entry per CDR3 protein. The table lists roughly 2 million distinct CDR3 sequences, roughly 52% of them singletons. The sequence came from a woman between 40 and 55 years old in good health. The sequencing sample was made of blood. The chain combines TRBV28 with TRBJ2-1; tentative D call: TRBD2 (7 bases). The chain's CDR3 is CASQSGGWGKFF. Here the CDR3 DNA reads TGTGCCAGCCAATCGGGGGGCTGGGGGAAGTTCTTC.